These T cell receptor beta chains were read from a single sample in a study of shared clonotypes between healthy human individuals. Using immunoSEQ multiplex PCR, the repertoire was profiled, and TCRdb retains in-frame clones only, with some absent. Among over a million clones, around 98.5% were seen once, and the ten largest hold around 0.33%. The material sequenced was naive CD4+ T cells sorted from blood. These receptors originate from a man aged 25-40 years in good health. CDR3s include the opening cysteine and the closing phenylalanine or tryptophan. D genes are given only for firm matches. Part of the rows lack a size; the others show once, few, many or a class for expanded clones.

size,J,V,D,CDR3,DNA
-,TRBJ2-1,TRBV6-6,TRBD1,CASSRQGNSYNEQFF,TGTGCCAGCAGCAGACAGGGGAACTCCTACAATGAGCAGTTCTTC
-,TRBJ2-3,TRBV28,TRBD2,CASSAPLAGDTQYF,TGTGCCAGCAGTGCACCTCTAGCGGGAGATACGCAGTATTTT
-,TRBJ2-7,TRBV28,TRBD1,CASTIPGQGHEQYF,TGTGCCAGCACCATACCGGGACAGGGCCACGAGCAGTACTTC
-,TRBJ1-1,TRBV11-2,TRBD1,CASSVSRRGRWGTEAFF,TGTGCCAGCAGCGTTAGTCGGAGGGGGCGGTGGGGCACTGAAGCTTTCTTT
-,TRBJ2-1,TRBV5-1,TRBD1,CASSYRGPEQFF,TGCGCCAGCAGCTACAGGGGGCCTGAGCAGTTCTTC
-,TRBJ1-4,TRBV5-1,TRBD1,CASRGQGSEKLFF,TGCGCCAGCCGCGGACAGGGCAGTGAAAAACTGTTTTTT
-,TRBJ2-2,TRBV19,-,CASSRAPGSTGELFF,TGTGCCAGTAGTAGAGCCCCTGGTTCCACCGGGGAGCTGTTTTTT
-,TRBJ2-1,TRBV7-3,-,CASSPSQGSYNEQFF,TGTGCCAGCAGCCCGAGTCAGGGATCCTACAATGAGCAGTTCTTC
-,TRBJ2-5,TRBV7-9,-,CASSSAATQYF,TGTGCCAGCAGTTCCGCTGCGACCCAGTACTTC
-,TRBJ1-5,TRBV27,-,CASRGVQPQHF,TGTGCTTCACGGGGGGTTCAGCCCCAGCATTTT
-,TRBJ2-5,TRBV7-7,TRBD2,CASSSSRERQETQYF,TGTGCTAGCAGCTCCTCGCGGGAGAGACAAGAGACCCAGTACTTC
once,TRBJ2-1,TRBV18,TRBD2,CASSPGLAGGPVVREQFF,TGTGCCAGCTCACCCGGACTAGCGGGAGGGCCTGTGGTGCGCGAGCAGTTCTTC
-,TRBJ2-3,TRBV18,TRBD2,CASSPLGTSGIFEKTDTQYF,TGTGCCAGCTCACCACTGGGGACTAGCGGGATCTTCGAAAAGACAGATACGCAGTATTTT
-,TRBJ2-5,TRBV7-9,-,CASSLGLGETQYF,TGTGCCAGCAGCTTGGGATTGGGAGAGACCCAGTACTTC
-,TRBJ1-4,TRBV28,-,CASSVGGAPQNEKLFF,TGTGCCAGCAGTGTAGGAGGGGCACCCCAAAATGAAAAACTGTTTTTT
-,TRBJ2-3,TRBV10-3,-,CAISEPSTDTQYF,TGTGCCATCAGTGAGCCTAGCACAGATACGCAGTATTTT
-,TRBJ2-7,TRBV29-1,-,CSVEVLGRPPYEQYF,TGCAGCGTTGAAGTGTTGGGCAGGCCCCCTTACGAGCAGTACTTC
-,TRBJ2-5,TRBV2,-,CASRESGETQYF,TGTGCCAGCAGAGAGAGCGGGGAGACCCAGTACTTC
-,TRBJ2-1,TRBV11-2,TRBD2,CASSHLPAGGIWQFF,TGTGCCAGCAGCCACCTCCCAGCGGGAGGGATATGGCAGTTCTTC
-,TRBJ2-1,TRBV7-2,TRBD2,CASSLFTAGGGNEQFF,TGTGCCAGCAGCCTCTTTACAGCGGGAGGGGGAAATGAGCAGTTCTTC